This passage covers 21 T cell receptor beta chains from one sample sequenced in a study of OX40 agonist ivuxolimab in advanced cancers. Repertoires were generated with immunoSEQ multiplex PCR, while TCRdb's copy carries only in-frame clones and drops some. The sample has tens of thousands of clones; about 83% are singletons. Sequences were derived from CD4+ or CD8+ T cells sorted from blood, sampled in a trial of the OX40 agonist ivuxolimab. The receptors stem from an adult with an advanced solid tumor such as melanoma, head and neck, liver or kidney cancer.

This sequence joins TRBV19 and TRBJ2-1; 8 bases match TRBD1. The V gene's germline CDR1 is LNHDA and CDR2 SQIVND (reference sequence). J lost 0 bases, V lost 7 bases, and 2 bases had no gene match. The CDR3 extends over 14 amino acids. The CDR3 is CASTTGGSYNEQFF. DNA for the CDR3: TGTGCCAGTACCACAGGGGGCTCCTACAATGAGCAGTTCTTC.

This clone is a singleton in its sample. This chain joins TRBV5-1 and TRBJ2-7; D may match TRBD1 or TRBD2 (6 bases each). Germline V gene sequence: CDR1 SGHRS, CDR2 YFSETQ. This CDR3 is built from 14 residues. V lost 7 bases, J lost 7 bases, and 21 bases lay in between. DNA of the CDR3: TGCGCCAGCGCCAGAGAGTGGGGGGCAGGAGAGCAGTACTTC. Its protein is CASAREWGAGEQYF.

The chain recombines TRBV6-1 with TRBJ1-1; possibly TRBD1 for D (6 bases). This CDR3 has 13 amino acids. Germline CDR1 MNHNS, CDR2 SASEGT. V was shortened by 2 bases and J by 7 bases, with 11 bases between the two germline ends. CDR3 protein: CASSELPRGEAFF. In DNA, the CDR3 is TGTGCCAGCAGTGAACTCCCCAGGGGTGAAGCTTTCTTT.

The rearrangement joins TRBV19 to TRBJ1-1; D is uncertain. V dropped 4 bases and J dropped 5 bases, with 17 bases sitting between them. CDR3 length equals 15 residues. CDR1 is LNHDA, CDR2 SQIVND, per germline (reference sequence). DNA for the CDR3: TGTGCCAGTAGTAGAACCCGTTCGCAGATAACTGAAGCTTTCTTT. It encodes CASSRTRSQITEAFF.

V is TRBV11-2 and J is TRBJ2-1, with D possibly matching TRBD2 (7 bases). The V end lost 4 bases, the J end lost 7 bases, and 17 bases lay between the germline ends. The CDR3 length is 15 residues. Germline V lookup: CDR1 SGHAT, CDR2 FQNNGV. This CDR3 reads CASSSTMGGLNEQFF. DNA for the CDR3: TGTGCCAGCAGCTCTACGATGGGGGGGCTGAATGAGCAGTTCTTC.

The chain couples TRBV14 to TRBJ1-1; perhaps TRBD1 as D (5 bases). Per germline, CDR1 SGHDN and CDR2 FVKESK. The CDR3 extends over 13 amino acids. V dropped 3 bases and J dropped 1 base, with 6 bases sitting between them. In DNA, the CDR3 is TGTGCCAGCAGCCAGGGGGGGAACACTGAAGCTTTCTTT. It specifies CASSQGGNTEAFF.

The chain has TRBV7-8 and TRBJ2-7; the match to TRBD1 covers 7 bases. This CDR3 has 16 amino acids. Germline values: CDR1 SGHVS, CDR2 FQNEAQ. V dropped 3 bases and J dropped 0; count of bases not matched to a gene: 8. The CDR3 loop is CASSLAGQAISYEQYF. The CDR3, as DNA: TGTGCCAGCAGCTTGGCAGGACAGGCCATCTCCTACGAGCAGTACTTC. The entire variable domain, with the rest obtained from reference TRBV7-8 and TRBJ2-7, is as follows: GAGVSQSPRYKVAKRGQDVALRCDPISGHVSLFWYQQALGQGPEFLTYFQNEAQLDKSGLPSDRFFAERPEGSVSTLKIQRTQQEDSAVYLCASSLAGQAISYEQYFGPGTRLTVT.

CDR3 sequence reads: CASSYRLGDTQYF. CDR3 coding DNA: TGTGCCAGCAGTTACCGCCTGGGAGATACGCAGTATTTT. This chain joins TRBV6-5 and TRBJ2-3; D gene unclear. CDR1 and CDR2 (germline): MNHEY, SVGAGI. The CDR3 has 13 amino acids. The V and J ends lost 2 bases and 5 bases respectively, with 8 bases between them.

This rearrangement joins TRBV19 to TRBJ2-1; D gene uncertain. The V gene's germline CDR1 is LNHDA and CDR2 SQIVND (reference sequence). This CDR3 contains 14 residues. V lost 3 bases to trimming and J lost 8 bases, with 14 bases between them. CDR3 sequence (DNA): TGTGCCAGTAGTATTGCTCTAGAATCTCATGAGCAGTTCTTC. It yields the protein CASSIALESHEQFF.

The chain has TRBV7-7 and TRBJ2-2, with a possible D match to TRBD1 (5 bases). The CDR3 loop spans 14 amino acids. Trimming removed 1 base at V and 5 bases at J, with 8 bases between. Germline CDR1 is SSHAT and CDR2 is FNYEAQ (reference sequence). The CDR3 sequence: CASSLGSGTGELFF. The CDR3 coding sequence is TGTGCCAGCAGCTTAGGTTCAGGGACCGGGGAGCTGTTTTTT.

This clone came up once. The V call is TRBV14, the J call TRBJ2-7; D unclear. Germline CDR1 is SGHDN and CDR2 is FVKESK. Between the trimmed V and J ends, which lost 8 bases and 0 bases, there was a span of 8 bases. The CDR3 sequence is 12 residues long. The CDR3 region is CASGRNSYEQYF. In DNA form, the CDR3 reads TGTGCCAGCGGCCGGAACTCCTACGAGCAGTACTTC.

Here the CDR3 reads CASSQDPGYGYTF. The CDR3 nucleotides read TGCGCCAGCAGCCAAGATCCCGGATATGGCTACACCTTC. V is TRBV4-3 and J is TRBJ1-2, with D hard to call. The CDR3 runs 13 residues. The germline V and J ends were trimmed by 0 bases and 5 bases, with 7 bases remaining between them. The germline gives CDR1 LGHNA, CDR2 YSLEER.

A single count supports this clone. The J gene is TRBJ1-2, the V gene TRBV14; TRBD1 is a possible D gene (5 bases). CDR3 length equals 15 residues. Trimming cost V 0 bases and J 8 bases, with 16 bases left between them. Germline values: CDR1 SGHDN, CDR2 FVKESK. For the CDR3, the DNA is TGTGCCAGCAGCCAAGAAGGGCTGGGACTAACAGGCTACACCTTC. Translation gives CASSQEGLGLTGYTF.

This chain connects TRBV10-1 to TRBJ2-1, with 8 bases fitting TRBD2. With V trimmed by 4 bases and J by 6 bases, 5 bases remained unmatched. Per the germline V gene, CDR1 is WNHNN and CDR2 is SYGVQD (reference sequence). There are 14 residues in the CDR3. Written as DNA, the CDR3 is TGCGCCAGCAGTGGAGGGCGGGGGGCCAATGAGCAGTTCTTC. Translating gives CASSGGRGANEQFF.

The rearrangement uses TRBV19 and TRBJ1-3; perhaps TRBD1 as D (5 bases). The CDR3 covers 15 residues. CDR1 LNHDA and CDR2 SQIVND come from the germline V gene (reference sequence). Trimming shortened V by 4 bases and J by 4 bases, and 14 bases separated the two germline ends. This CDR3 is CASSRDGGTGNTIYF. In nucleotides, the CDR3 is TGTGCCAGTAGTAGAGACGGGGGGACCGGAAACACCATATATTTT.

The rearrangement uses TRBV6-1 and TRBJ1-5, with D unresolved. Trimming stripped 5 bases from V and 0 bases from J, with 8 bases between. In germline, CDR1 is MNHNS, CDR2 SASEGT. This CDR3 region has 14 residues. For the CDR3, the DNA is TGTGCCAGCAGTAATACAGATAGCAATCAGCCCCAGCATTTT. Encoded protein: CASSNTDSNQPQHF.

This clone is judged medium-sized. The chain links TRBV7-9 to TRBJ2-1, with TRBD2 identical over 11 bases. V gave up 5 bases and J gave up 8 bases; unmatched junction bases: 8. This CDR3 has 15 amino acids. Germline CDR1 is SEHNR and CDR2 is FQNEAQ (reference sequence). The CDR3 nucleotides read TGTGCCAGCAGCATTAGCGGGGGGGCCTGGCATGAGCAGTTCTTC. Its translation is CASSISGGAWHEQFF.

The J gene is TRBJ2-7, the V gene TRBV27; 12 nucleotides align to TRBD2. V gave up 5 bases and J gave up 7 bases; unmatched junction bases: 9. This CDR3 is 15 amino acids long. Germline CDR1 MNHEY, CDR2 SMNVEV (reference sequence). Written as DNA, the CDR3 is TGTGCCAGCAGTCGGAGACTAGCGGGAGAGGGGGAGCAGTACTTC. Translation gives CASSRRLAGEGEQYF.

V is TRBV7-8 and J is TRBJ2-6; D is undetermined. Trimming pared 5 bases from V and 5 bases from J, leaving 7 bases between. This CDR3 has 13 residues. Germline values: CDR1 SGHVS, CDR2 FQNEAQ. CDR3 sequence (DNA): TGTGCCAGCAGCCCTGGCCGGGCCAACGTCCTGACTTTC. Translation: CASSPGRANVLTF.

The chain is built from TRBV4-2 and TRBJ2-5, with TRBD2 matching 9 bases. The V and J ends lost 1 base and 4 bases, in that order; junction bases with no gene match: 10. Germline CDR1 reads LGHNA; CDR2 reads YNFKEQ. This CDR3 region has 17 residues. In DNA form, the CDR3 reads TGTGCCAGCAGCCAAGTTACGGCGGGAGGGCCCGGAGAGACCCAGTACTTC. Translating gives CASSQVTAGGPGETQYF.

The rearrangement joins TRBV29-1 to TRBJ1-2; D is unclear. V gave up 7 bases and J gave up 1 base, with 7 bases separating them. The CDR3 sequence is 11 residues long. Germline CDR1 is SQVTM and CDR2 is ANQGSEA. The CDR3 nucleotides read TGCAGCGCGCAGCTTAACTATGGCTACACCTTC. Amino acid sequence: CSAQLNYGYTF.